A single sample gave rise to the 3 T cell receptor beta chains below, sequenced in a study of response to subunit inactivated influenza vaccine. TCRdb itself ran the RT-PCR reads through MiXCR, one entry per CDR3 protein. Here the sample spans roughly 700,000 distinct CDR3 sequences, approximately 15% being singletons. The sample was PBMCs from blood, taken around 14 days before vaccination. These receptors all come from a man in his forties or fifties who received an inactivated influenza vaccine.

The rearrangement uses TRBV10-3 and TRBJ2-3; 13 bases align to TRBD2. Germline V CDR1 and CDR2: ENHRY, SYGVKD. The junction had 8 bases not matched to a gene; V was cut back by 4 bases and J by 7 bases. This CDR3 comprises 16 residues. The CDR3 DNA follows: TGTGCCATCAGTGGCGTCACTAGCGGGGGGGCCAATACGCAGTATTTT. Residues: CAISGVTSGGANTQYF.

This clonotype came up a few times. The chain combines TRBV4-2 with TRBJ2-7; D is unresolved. The CDR3 consists of 16 residues. Per the germline V gene, CDR1 is LGHNA and CDR2 is YNFKEQ. The germline V and J ends were trimmed by 0 bases and 2 bases, with 14 bases remaining between them. This chain's CDR3 is CASSQDYGYSPYEQYF. Here the CDR3 DNA reads TGTGCCAGCAGCCAAGATTATGGGTACTCTCCCTACGAGCAGTACTTC.

In its sample, this clonotype was seen many times. V is TRBV12-3 or TRBV12-4 and J is TRBJ2-1; D unclear. The CDR3 sequence is 14 residues long. Trimming left V 4 bases short and J 2 bases short, with 9 bases between. The CDR3 region is CASSSLRPYNEQFF. CDR3 nucleotides: TGTGCCAGCAGTTCCCTACGGCCCTACAATGAGCAGTTCTTC.